These 3 T cell receptor beta chains share one sample of origin, sequenced in a study of vaccination and CD4 T cells after COVID-19. Treatment noted: roughly 11-day PBMC culture with coronavirus spike peptide pools or control peptides (ViraFEST assay). Cultured CD4+ T-cell DNA underwent Oncomine TCR Beta short-read sequencing. TCRdb called the PCR reads again in MiXCR, with one record for every CDR3 protein. The table has approximately 13,000 distinct CDR3 sequences, about 47% seen once. What these receptors recognize is not known. The sample consisted of CD4+ T cells from blood, cultured in vitro. The receptors here all came from a human donor who had recovered from COVID-19.

The J gene is TRBJ2-5, the V gene TRBV2; D possibly corresponds to TRBD1 (6 bases). In germline, CDR1 is SNHLY, CDR2 FYNNEI. Trimming stripped 6 bases from V and 3 bases from J, with 14 bases between. The CDR3 runs 14 residues. The CDR3 DNA is TGTGCCAGCAGACAACAGGGCCGAGAAGAGACCCAGTACTTC. Protein product: CASRQQGREETQYF.

The table lists this clonotype with a few counts. This chain joins TRBV6-4 and TRBJ2-7, with D uncertain. V lost 5 bases and J 2 bases, leaving 19 bases between the germline ends. The CDR3 is 16 residues long. Looked up from germline, CDR1 is MRHNA and CDR2 is SNTAGT. The CDR3 here is CASSYLTPSFPYEQYF. The CDR3 nucleotides are TGTGCCAGCAGTTACCTCACACCGAGCTTTCCCTACGAGCAGTACTTC.

The V call is TRBV19, the J call TRBJ2-2, with 9 bases fitting TRBD1. The length of the CDR3 is 17 residues. Losses at the gene ends were 1 base for V and 2 bases for J; bases not matched to a gene: 5. Germline assignment: CDR1 LNHDA and CDR2 SQIVND (reference sequence). The CDR3 nucleotides are TGTGCCAGTAGTATAGGGCCGGGACAGGGAAACACCGGGGAGCTGTTTTTT. It encodes CASSIGPGQGNTGELFF.